Presented here are 14 T cell receptor beta chains from one specimen sequenced in a study of memory CD4+ T cells and cytomegalovirus serostatus (dated by TCRdb to the late 2010s). A FACSAria II was used to sort memory CD4+ T cells, defined as single viable CD3+CD4+CD8-CD45RO+ cells. To prepare the library, the immunoSEQ multiplex PCR assay was applied. Entries here come from immuneACCESS through TCRdb and include only in-frame sequences with V and J called. Some clones fail to appear in such tables; in the studies checked, an unresolved V gene covers under half of the shortfall, and the cause of the remainder is unknown. This sample has roughly 50,000 clones in its table, and about 80% of those were observed once. Together, the top ten hold roughly 1.7% of the sample. Sequencing used memory CD4+ T cells from blood. These receptor sequences come from an adult in good health and CMV-seronegative.

The gene calls are TRBV7-8 and TRBJ2-7; 10 bases line up with TRBD1. This CDR3 is 14 amino acids long. In germline, CDR1 is SGHVS, CDR2 FQNEAQ. Trimming took 3 bases from V and 6 from J; bases not matched to a gene: 5. The CDR3 sequence: CASSFDRTGGEQYF. The CDR3 bases are TGTGCCAGCAGCTTTGATAGGACAGGGGGCGAGCAGTACTTC.

V gene TRBV6-5 combines with J gene TRBJ1-2, with D possibly matching TRBD1 (6 bases). The ends were cut back, 6 bases at V and 5 bases at J, with 22 bases in the middle. The germline CDR1 and CDR2 sequences are MNHEY and SVGAGI. The CDR3 is made up of 16 amino acids. The CDR3 DNA reads TGTGCCAGCAGCTACGGCGGGGGGGCGGCACCTTATGGCTACACCTTC. This sequence encodes CASSYGGGAAPYGYTF.

The chain joins TRBV28 to TRBJ2-3, with D possibly matching TRBD1 (5 bases). V dropped 3 bases and J dropped 4 bases, with 14 bases sitting between them. Germline V gene sequence: CDR1 MDHEN, CDR2 SYDVKM. The CDR3 is 15 amino acids. This chain's CDR3 is CASSLGDRKADTQYF. The CDR3 DNA reads TGTGCCAGCAGTTTGGGTGACAGAAAGGCAGATACGCAGTATTTT.

The J gene is TRBJ2-7, the V gene TRBV4-1; TRBD1 matches 7 bases. The CDR3 runs 15 residues. Germline V lookup: CDR1 MGHRA, CDR2 YSYEKL. V lost 5 bases and J lost 4; bases outside the gene matches: 11. CDR3 residues: CASSSKITGEYEQYF. CDR3 DNA: TGCGCCAGCAGCTCCAAGATCACAGGGGAGTACGAGCAGTACTTC.

The chain uses TRBV27 and TRBJ1-4; D possibly corresponds to TRBD1 (5 bases). The CDR3 spans 13 residues. The V end was cut by 3 bases, the J end by 4 bases, with 6 bases between. Per germline, CDR1 MNHEY and CDR2 SMNVEV (reference sequence). CDR3 protein: CASSLGGNEKLFF. The CDR3 nucleotides read TGTGCCAGCAGTTTGGGGGGTAATGAAAAACTGTTTTTT.

J is TRBJ2-6 and V is TRBV4-2; D is possibly TRBD1 or TRBD2 (5 bases each). V lost 4 bases and J 0 bases, leaving 10 bases between the germline ends. CDR3 length: 16 residues. CDR1 is LGHNA and CDR2 is YNFKEQ in the germline V gene. The CDR3 here is CASSRDVDSGANVLTF. As DNA, the CDR3 is TGTGCCAGCAGCCGGGACGTCGACTCTGGGGCCAACGTCCTGACTTTC.

V gene TRBV11-2 combines with J gene TRBJ2-1, with a tentative D call TRBD2 (5 bases). The CDR3 is 13 amino acids. Germline CDR1 SGHAT, CDR2 FQNNGV. Deletions cut 1 base from V and 11 bases from J, with 12 bases between. CDR3 coding DNA: TGTGCCAGCAGCTTAGCCCAGTCTAGCAAGCAGTTCTTC. It is translated as CASSLAQSSKQFF.

The rearrangement links TRBV7-2 to TRBJ1-4; D unclear. The length of the CDR3 is 16 residues. V lost 5 bases, J lost 7 bases, and 20 bases lay in between. The germline CDR1 and CDR2 sequences are SGHTA and FQGNSA. CDR3 bases: TGTGCCAGCAGCCCCTGGATGGGGAATGGAGGTGAAAAACTGTTTTTT. Protein: CASSPWMGNGGEKLFF.

V usage is TRBV10-3 and J usage is TRBJ1-4, with 7 bases aligning to TRBD1. CDR1 is ENHRY, CDR2 SYGVKD, per germline. CDR3 length: 18 amino acids. Trimming cost V 0 bases and J 0 bases; bases outside gene matches: 7. The CDR3: CAISESNIGQATNEKLFF. The CDR3 region has the DNA TGTGCCATCAGTGAGTCGAATATCGGACAGGCAACTAATGAAAAACTGTTTTTT.

The gene calls are TRBV7-2 and TRBJ2-3, with 7 positions matching TRBD2. The CDR3 totals 14 residues. V was pared by 3 bases and J by 4 bases, with 4 bases of the junction left unmatched. Germline assignment: CDR1 SGHTA and CDR2 FQGNSA. For the CDR3, the DNA is TGTGCCAGCAGCTTTTCTAGCGGCCCAGATACGCAGTATTTT. This encodes CASSFSSGPDTQYF.

The sample holds one count of this clone. The V and J genes are TRBV28 and TRBJ1-1; no definite D call. Per germline, CDR1 MDHEN and CDR2 SYDVKM. The CDR3 extends over 15 amino acids. Trimming pared 2 bases from V and 1 base from J, leaving 11 bases between. CDR3 sequence (DNA): TGTGCCAGCAGTTTACGGCGAGGAGCGAACACTGAAGCTTTCTTT. Protein sequence: CASSLRRGANTEAFF.

The V gene is TRBV7-2, the J gene TRBJ2-2; TRBD2 matches at 7 bases. V was clipped by 11 bases and J by 5 bases; unmatched bases: 14. The CDR3 runs to 15 residues. CDR1 and CDR2 (germline): SGHTA, FQGNSA. The CDR3 coding sequence is TGTGCCCAAGAAGGGGCGGGAGTGGAAACCGGGGAGCTGTTTTTT. Translation gives CAQEGAGVETGELFF.

This clone was seen just once. The rearrangement joins TRBV7-2 to TRBJ2-6; D gene ambiguous. Germline CDR1 and CDR2: SGHTA and FQGNSA. The V end lost 6 bases, the J end lost 6 bases, and 12 bases lay between the germline ends. The CDR3 sequence is 14 residues long. The CDR3 DNA sequence: TGTGCCAGCAGTTTAAGTCCTACGGCCAACGTCCTGACTTTC. This sequence encodes CASSLSPTANVLTF.

The CDR3 loop reads CASSGTGYIYGYTF. As DNA, the CDR3 is TGTGCCAGCAGCGGGACAGGGTACATCTATGGCTACACCTTC. V is TRBV7-9 and J is TRBJ1-2, with 9 positions matching TRBD1. Germline assignment: CDR1 SEHNR and CDR2 FQNEAQ (reference sequence). CDR3 length: 14 residues. The V segment lost 5 bases and the J segment 4 bases; nucleotides outside the gene matches: 5.